This T cell receptor beta chain was obtained from a study of T cells after somatic rescue of genetic block. The method was immunoSEQ multiplex PCR; TCRdb's version includes in-frame clones alone and lacks a portion of them. Altogether 110,000 or so clones are present, 75% to 95% being singletons, with the ten largest covering approximately 1.3%. The CDR3 sequence is 13 residues long. Between the trimmed V and J ends, which lost 5 bases and 1 base, there was a span of 9 bases. Germline CDR1 SGHDT, CDR2 YYEEEE. The material sequenced was peripheral blood mononuclear cells (PBMCs). This receptor was taken from a woman younger than 35. The V call is TRBV5-6, the J call TRBJ2-5; TRBD1 is a possible D gene (6 bases). The chain's CDR3 is CASSQDSQETQYF. CDR3 nucleotides: TGTGCCAGCAGTCAGGACAGCCAAGAGACCCAGTACTTC.